This T cell receptor (beta chain) was captured in a study of blood T cell dynamics during melanoma immunotherapy. At the level of the study: Metastatic melanoma patients received first-line pembrolizumab or nivolumab plus ipilimumab.

This CDR3 has 13 residues. Germline CDR1 reads LNHDA; CDR2 reads SQIVND (reference sequence). V gave up 2 bases and J gave up 6 bases, with 8 bases separating them. Every bulk PBMC sample received the same 350 ng of DNA. TCRdb's table, derived via immunoSEQ multiplex PCR, lists solely in-frame clones and lacks some. The table shows more than 13,000 clones, with more than 85% occurring only once. Study results and limitations: The study could not tell melanoma-specific clones from general immune activation.

Stated time point: week 3, after first cycle of checkpoint inhibitor. A word on this clone: Its antigen is unidentified.

Sequenced material: blood, taken from a patient treated with checkpoint blockade. The chain has TRBV19 and TRBJ1-5, with D uncertain. This sequence was found in a human donor with melanoma. For the CDR3, the DNA is TGTGCCAGTAGTATAAACGCGGGTCAGCCCCAGCATTTT. It codes for CASSINAGQPQHF. The variable domain in full, with the rest retrieved from reference TRBV19 and TRBJ1-5, is DGGITQSPKYLFRKEGQNVTLSCEQNLNHDAMYWYRQDPGQGLRLIYYSQIVNDFQKGDIAEGYSVSREKKESFPLTVTSAQKNPTAFYLCASSINAGQPQHFGDGTRLSIL.